These T cell receptor beta chains were read from a single sample in a study of T-cell reconstitution after alpha-beta-depleted transplantation in children. TCRdb reprocessed the PCR reads with MiXCR, giving one entry per CDR3 protein. Here the sample spans a few hundred thousand distinct CDR3 sequences, roughly 13% being singletons. The sample in question was PBMCs, mostly from graft donor cells, obtained 360 days after TCRalphabeta/CD19-depleted stem cell transplant. These receptors were obtained from a male patient younger than 18 who had a stem cell transplant for acute myeloid leukemia, so the T cells may come from the graft donor. The CDR3 runs from the conserved cysteine through the conserved F or W. A D gene is named only where the DNA matches it firmly. Some rows mark clone size as missing; the rest say once, few, many or name a class of expanded clone.

>few|16|TRBJ2-7|TRBD2|TRBV4-2
TGTGCCAGCAGCCAAGATCCAAGGACTAGCGGTTACGAGCAGTACTTC
CASSQDPRTSGYEQYF
>many|14|TRBJ2-3|TRBD2|TRBV20-1
TGCAGTGCTTCCCGTAGCGGGATCGCCCATACGCAGTATTTT
CSASRSGIAHTQYF
>NA|15|TRBJ2-7|NA|TRBV7-6
TGTGCCAGCAGCTTAGGGCTAGCGCCCGTCTACGAGCAGTACTTC
CASSLGLAPVYEQYF
>NA|12|TRBJ2-1|TRBD2|TRBV20-1
TGCAGTGCTTCCTCGAGCGGGACTGAGCAGTTCTTC
CSASSSGTEQFF
>few|14|TRBJ1-6|NA|TRBV28
TGTGCCAGCAGAGACCACGGAATGAATTCACCCCTCCACTTT
CASRDHGMNSPLHF
>few|15|TRBJ2-3|TRBD2|TRBV27
TGTGCCAGCTCCCGCCCTAGCGGGAGCATTAATACGCAGTATTTT
CASSRPSGSINTQYF
>NA|12|TRBJ2-5|TRBD2|TRBV2
TGTGCCAGCAACCGGGAGGGGGAGACCCAGTACTTC
CASNREGETQYF
>NA|14|TRBJ1-4|NA|TRBV20-1
TGCAGTGCTAGTAAAGGGGGATGGGGTGAAAAACTGTTTTTT
CSASKGGWGEKLFF
>many|17|TRBJ2-5|TRBD2|TRBV5-1
TGCGCCAGCAGCTTCTCCCCTCGTCTAGCGGGAGGATGGACCCAGTACTTC
CASSFSPRLAGGWTQYF
>NA|12|TRBJ2-1|TRBD2|TRBV30
TGTGCCGGGACTAGCGGGAGCGATGAGCAGTTCTTC
CAGTSGSDEQFF
>NA|13|TRBJ1-2|NA|TRBV6-5
TGTGCCAGCAGTTCCGCAGGGCCCCTCGGCTACACCTTC
CASSSAGPLGYTF
>few|17|TRBJ2-2|TRBD1|TRBV5-6
TGTGCCAGCAGCTCGAAGGGACAGGAGTGGAACACCGGGGAGCTGTTTTTT
CASSSKGQEWNTGELFF
>few|15|TRBJ1-5|NA|TRBV20-1
TGCAGTGCTAGACTCTTCAACGGGGGCAATCAGCCCCAGCATTTT
CSARLFNGGNQPQHF